The sample holds a few counts of the clone carrying this T cell receptor beta chain. Its antigen remains unidentified. One junction end disagrees with the germline gene, perhaps due to a read error. The PCR made use of 60 Vbeta and 13 Jbeta primers. Here immunoSEQ multiplex PCR was the method, and the copy in TCRdb shows in-frame clones only, minus some. This sample has tens of thousands of clones, with approximately 80% found just once. CDR1 and CDR2 (germline): LNHDA, SQIVND (reference sequence). There are 13 residues in the CDR3. This entry comes from a study of cytomegalovirus exposure and HLA in healthy donors. The study's findings and limits: On later analysis, the bulk of CMV-associated TCR beta chains appeared to be HLA-restricted. When analyzed later, a missense DCLRE1C variant was found to be linked to TCR beta V- and J-gene trimming.

Sequencing was done on a sample of PBMCs. The chain links TRBV19 to TRBJ1-1; TRBD1 aligns across 10 bases. The TCR sequence derives from a woman in her fifties or sixties in good health and CMV-seropositive. The chain's CDR3 is CASSILGTGVANF. Written as DNA, the CDR3 is TGTGCCAGTAGTATATTAGGGACAGGGGTCGCGAACTTT.